A single sample gave rise to the 14 T cell receptor beta chains below, sequenced in a study of blood T cell repertoires in COVID-19. Some clones are missing from TCRdb's copy, which holds only in-frame ones; the method was immunoSEQ multiplex PCR. The sample has 200,000 to 300,000 clones, roughly 88% seen once; the top ten hold over 0.55%. The source material was peripheral blood. The receptors shown here come from a human donor in a cohort sampled during active COVID-19.

Only a few counts were recorded for this clone. The V and J genes are TRBV27 and TRBJ2-2, with TRBD1 as a possible D gene (5 bases). The V and J ends lost 6 bases and 4 bases respectively, with 9 bases between them. The CDR3 totals 13 residues. Germline V gives CDR1 MNHEY, CDR2 SMNVEV (reference sequence). The CDR3 sequence is CASSLDSTGELFF. CDR3 in DNA: TGTGCCAGCAGCCTCGACAGCACCGGGGAGCTGTTTTTT.

To note about this clone: An end of the junction differs from the germline gene, which may be a read error. The chain has TRBV6-2 or TRBV6-3 and TRBJ2-7; TRBD1 matches 8 bases. CDR1 and CDR2 from the germline V gene are MNHEY and SVGEGT. This CDR3 contains 12 residues. For the CDR3, the DNA is TGTGCCAGCAGTTCCGGGACAGGATTTCGGGACTTC. It specifies CASSSGTGFRDF.

The chain is built from TRBV9 and TRBJ1-4; tentative D call: TRBD1 (5 bases). Between the trimmed V and J ends, which lost 4 bases and 7 bases, there was a span of 14 bases. This CDR3 spans 14 amino acids. The germline V gene has CDR1 SGDLS and CDR2 YYNGEE. CDR3 DNA: TGTGCCAGCAGCTCGGGGAGGGGAGGTGAAAAACTGTTTTTT. This gives the protein CASSSGRGGEKLFF. The variable domain in full, with the rest retrieved from reference TRBV9 and TRBJ1-4, is DSGVTQTPKHLITATGQRVTLRCSPRSGDLSVYWYQQSLDQGLQFLIQYYNGEERAKGNILERFSAQQFPDLHSELNLSSLELGDSALYFCASSSGRGGEKLFFGSGTQLSVL.

The J gene is TRBJ2-4, the V gene TRBV6-5; 9 nucleotides line up with TRBD1. Germline loops: CDR1 MNHEY, CDR2 SVGAGI. V shed 11 bases, J shed 1 base, and the junction held 9 bases outside the gene matches. CDR3 length: 15 residues. CDR3 region: CAGGQGPTAKNIQYF. CDR3 nucleotide sequence: TGTGCCGGAGGACAGGGGCCTACGGCCAAAAACATTCAGTACTTC.

This rearrangement joins TRBV28 to TRBJ2-7; 11 bases align to TRBD2. V shed 6 bases, J shed 5 bases, and the junction held 6 bases outside the gene matches. CDR3 length: 14 amino acids. Looked up from germline, CDR1 is MDHEN and CDR2 is SYDVKM. CDR3: CASSLAGGSDEQYF. In DNA, the CDR3 is TGTGCCAGCAGCCTAGCGGGGGGTAGCGACGAGCAGTACTTC.

This clone showed up just once. The chain couples TRBV30 to TRBJ2-7; weak D call: TRBD1 (5 bases). V gave up 7 bases and J gave up 1 base, with 17 bases separating them. The CDR3 loop spans 14 amino acids. CDR1 and CDR2 (germline): GTSNPN, SVGIG (reference sequence). The CDR3 reads CAFSRVTASYEQYF. Written as DNA, the CDR3 is TGTGCCTTCTCTAGGGTGACAGCATCCTACGAGCAGTACTTC.

The chain links TRBV6-2 or TRBV6-3 to TRBJ1-5; no clear D. The CDR3 length is 14 residues. Germline CDR1 and CDR2: MNHEY and SVGEGT. V lost 6 bases and J lost 3, with 12 bases in between. In DNA, the CDR3 is TGTGCCAGCAGCTTACCCGACTACAATCAGCCCCAGCATTTT. Protein product: CASSLPDYNQPQHF.

The chain carries TRBV27 and TRBJ1-2, with a tentative D call TRBD1 (5 bases). Deletions cut 4 bases from V and 2 bases from J, with 11 bases between. Germline-derived CDR1 and CDR2 are MNHEY and SMNVEV (reference sequence). CDR3 length equals 14 residues. CDR3 residues: CASSSYAGNYGYTF. CDR3 sequence (DNA): TGTGCCAGCAGTTCTTATGCAGGGAACTATGGCTACACCTTC.

Written as DNA, the CDR3 is TGTGCCAGCCTCAGGGGGTGGCGGAGTAATGGTGAGCAGTACTTC. Translation gives CASLRGWRSNGEQYF. V and J are TRBV13 and TRBJ2-7, with 7 bases matching TRBD1. The J segment lost 7 bases and the V segment lost 8 bases, leaving 17 bases of the junction unmatched. Germline lookup yields CDR1 PRHDT and CDR2 FYEKMQ (reference sequence). The CDR3 contains 15 residues.

The chain is built from TRBV30 and TRBJ2-7; tentatively, D is TRBD1 (6 bases). The CDR3 spans 13 residues. The germline gives CDR1 GTSNPN, CDR2 SVGIG (reference sequence). V was cut by 6 bases and J by 0 bases, with 12 bases left in between. The CDR3 loop is CACSSGVSYEQYF. Written as DNA, the CDR3 is TGTGCCTGTTCGTCAGGGGTCTCCTACGAGCAGTACTTC.

This clone was seen only a few times. J is TRBJ1-1 and V is TRBV4-3; no clear D. This CDR3 has 15 amino acids. The germline V gene has CDR1 LGHNA and CDR2 YSLEER. Trimming took off 4 bases at V and 8 bases at J, with 20 bases between the two ends. Here the CDR3 DNA reads TGCGCCAGCAGCCCGTCTTTGGGAGTGGCGGCAGAAGCTTTCTTT. This encodes CASSPSLGVAAEAFF.

The gene calls are TRBV2 and TRBJ2-5, with 11 bases fitting TRBD2. The CDR3 spans 16 residues. CDR1 is SNHLY, CDR2 FYNNEI, per germline. J gave up 4 bases and V 7 bases, and 11 bases lay outside the gene matches. In DNA form, the CDR3 reads TGTGCCAGCACATTAGAGGGACTAGCGGCGCCAGAGACCCAGTACTTC. As protein: CASTLEGLAAPETQYF. Together with reference TRBV2 and TRBJ2-5, the CDR3 gives the full variable domain: EPEVTQTPSHQVTQMGQEVILRCVPISNHLYFYWYRQILGQKVEFLVSFYNNEISEKSEIFDDQFSVERPDGSNFTLKIRSTKLEDSAMYFCASTLEGLAAPETQYFGPGTRLLVL.

The rearrangement links TRBV3-1 (or the pseudogene TRBV3-2) to TRBJ1-3; no definite D call. V lost 4 bases and J lost 0, with 13 bases in between. Germline V gene sequence: CDR1 LGHDT, CDR2 YNNKEL (reference sequence). This CDR3 comprises 16 residues. The CDR3 reads CASSLSEVGSGNTIYF. CDR3 nucleotide sequence: TGTGCCAGCAGCCTTTCCGAGGTCGGCTCTGGAAACACCATATATTTT.

The chain recombines TRBV15 with TRBJ1-6, with a weak D call TRBD1 (5 bases). The CDR3 sequence is 15 residues long. Trimming took 3 bases from V and 3 from J, leaving 9 bases between them. Germline V gene sequence: CDR1 LNHNV, CDR2 YYDKDF (reference sequence). The CDR3: CATSSQTDYNSPLHF. In nucleotides, the CDR3 is TGTGCCACCAGCAGCCAGACAGACTATAATTCACCCCTCCACTTT.